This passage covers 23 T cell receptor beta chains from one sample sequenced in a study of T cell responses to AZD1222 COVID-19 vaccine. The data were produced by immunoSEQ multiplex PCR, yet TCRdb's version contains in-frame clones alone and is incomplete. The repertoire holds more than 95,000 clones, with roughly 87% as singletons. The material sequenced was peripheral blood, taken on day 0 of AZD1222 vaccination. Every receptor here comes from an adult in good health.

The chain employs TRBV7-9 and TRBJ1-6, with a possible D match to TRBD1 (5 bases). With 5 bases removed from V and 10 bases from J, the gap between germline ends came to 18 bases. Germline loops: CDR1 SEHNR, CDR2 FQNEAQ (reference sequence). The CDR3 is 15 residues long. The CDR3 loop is CASSPPGRVGSPLHF. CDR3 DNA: TGTGCCAGCAGCCCCCCCGGCAGGGTGGGGTCACCCCTCCACTTT.

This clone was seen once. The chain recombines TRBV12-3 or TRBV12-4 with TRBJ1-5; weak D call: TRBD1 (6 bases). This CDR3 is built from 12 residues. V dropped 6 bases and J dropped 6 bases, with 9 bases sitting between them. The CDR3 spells CASRQGLQPQHF. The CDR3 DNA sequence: TGTGCCAGCAGACAGGGTCTTCAGCCCCAGCATTTT.

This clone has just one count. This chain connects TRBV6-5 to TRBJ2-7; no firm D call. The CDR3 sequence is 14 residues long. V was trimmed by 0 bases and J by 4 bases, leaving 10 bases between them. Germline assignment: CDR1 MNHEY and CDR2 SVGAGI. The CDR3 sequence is CASSYSKARYEQYF. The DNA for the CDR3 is TGTGCCAGCAGTTACTCGAAGGCTAGATACGAGCAGTACTTC.

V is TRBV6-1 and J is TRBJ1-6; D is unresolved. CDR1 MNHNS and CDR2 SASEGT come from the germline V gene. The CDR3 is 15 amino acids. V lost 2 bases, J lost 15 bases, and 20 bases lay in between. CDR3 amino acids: CASSELSGDNERLHF. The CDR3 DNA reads TGTGCCAGCAGTGAACTGTCGGGAGATAATGAACGCCTCCACTTT.

CDR3 loop: CASSRSDPYEQYF. CDR3 DNA sequence: TGTGCCAGCAGTAGATCAGATCCCTACGAGCAGTACTTC. The chain carries TRBV28 and TRBJ2-7; D is unresolved. Trimming stripped 5 bases from V and 2 bases from J, with 10 bases between. The V gene's germline CDR1 is MDHEN and CDR2 SYDVKM. This CDR3 comprises 13 residues.

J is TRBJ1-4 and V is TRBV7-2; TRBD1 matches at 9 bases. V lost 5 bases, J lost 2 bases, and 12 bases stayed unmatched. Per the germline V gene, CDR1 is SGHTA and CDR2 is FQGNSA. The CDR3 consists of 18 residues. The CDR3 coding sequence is TGTGCCAGCAGCCCACGACCGACAGGGGGGGTGACTAATGAAAAACTGTTTTTT. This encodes CASSPRPTGGVTNEKLFF.

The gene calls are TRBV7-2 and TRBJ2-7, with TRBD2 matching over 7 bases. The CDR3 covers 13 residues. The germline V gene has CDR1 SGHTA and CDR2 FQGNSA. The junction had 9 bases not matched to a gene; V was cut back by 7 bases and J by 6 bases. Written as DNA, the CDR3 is TGTGCCAGCACTCCGAGGTGGGGGGGCGAGCAGTACTTC. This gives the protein CASTPRWGGEQYF.

The CDR3 spells CATIEGDYNSPLHF. The CDR3 DNA follows: TGTGCCACAATCGAGGGGGATTATAATTCACCCCTCCACTTT. This rearrangement joins TRBV19 to TRBJ1-6; D is perhaps TRBD1 (6 bases). The CDR3 covers 14 residues. Looked up from germline, CDR1 is LNHDA and CDR2 is SQIVND (reference sequence). Between the trimmed V and J ends, which lost 10 bases and 4 bases, there was a span of 14 bases.

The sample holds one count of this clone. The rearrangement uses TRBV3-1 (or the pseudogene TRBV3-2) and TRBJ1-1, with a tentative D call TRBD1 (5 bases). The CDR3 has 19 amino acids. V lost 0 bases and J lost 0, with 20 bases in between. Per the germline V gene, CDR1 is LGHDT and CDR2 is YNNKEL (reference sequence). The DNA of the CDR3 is TGTGCCAGCAGCCAAGATGCCACAACGGGACGGCAAGTGAACACTGAAGCTTTCTTT. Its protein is CASSQDATTGRQVNTEAFF.

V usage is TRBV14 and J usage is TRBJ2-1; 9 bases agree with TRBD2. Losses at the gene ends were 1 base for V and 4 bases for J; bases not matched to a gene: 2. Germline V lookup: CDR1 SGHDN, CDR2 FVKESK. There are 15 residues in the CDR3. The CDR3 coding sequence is TGTGCCAGCAGCCAAGTTAGCGGGAGTTACAATGAGCAGTTCTTC. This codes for CASSQVSGSYNEQFF.

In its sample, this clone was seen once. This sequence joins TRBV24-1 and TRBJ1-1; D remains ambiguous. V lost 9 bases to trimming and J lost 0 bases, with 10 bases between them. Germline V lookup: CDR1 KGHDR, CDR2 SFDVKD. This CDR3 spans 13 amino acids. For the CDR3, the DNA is TGTGCCACCTCCAAGGAGGTGAACACTGAAGCTTTCTTT. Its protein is CATSKEVNTEAFF.

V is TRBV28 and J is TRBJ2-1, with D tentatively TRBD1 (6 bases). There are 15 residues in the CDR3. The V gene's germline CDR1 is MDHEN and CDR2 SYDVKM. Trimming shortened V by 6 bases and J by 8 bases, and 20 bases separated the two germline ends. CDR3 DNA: TGTGCCAGCAGGACGCCAGGGGAACAGCGGTATGAGCAGTTCTTC. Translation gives CASRTPGEQRYEQFF.

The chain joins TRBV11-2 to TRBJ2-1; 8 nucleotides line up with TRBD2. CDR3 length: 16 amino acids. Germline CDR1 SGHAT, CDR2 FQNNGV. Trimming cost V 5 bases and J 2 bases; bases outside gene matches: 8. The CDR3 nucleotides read TGTGCCAGCAGCCCGGGGGGGCGGGGGGCCTACAATGAGCAGTTCTTC. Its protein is CASSPGGRGAYNEQFF.

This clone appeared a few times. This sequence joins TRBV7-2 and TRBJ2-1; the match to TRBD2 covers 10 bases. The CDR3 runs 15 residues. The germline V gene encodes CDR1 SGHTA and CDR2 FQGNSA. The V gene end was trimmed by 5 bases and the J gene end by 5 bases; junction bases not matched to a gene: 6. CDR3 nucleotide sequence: TGTGCCAGCAGCCCCCGGACTAGCGGAAACAATGAGCAGTTCTTC. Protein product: CASSPRTSGNNEQFF.

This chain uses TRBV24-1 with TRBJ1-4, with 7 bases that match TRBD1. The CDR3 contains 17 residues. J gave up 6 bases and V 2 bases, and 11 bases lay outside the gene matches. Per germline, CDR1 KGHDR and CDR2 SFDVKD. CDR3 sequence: CATSDSEAGGGYEKLFF. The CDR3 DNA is TGTGCCACCAGTGATTCCGAGGCAGGGGGGGGATATGAAAAACTGTTTTTT.

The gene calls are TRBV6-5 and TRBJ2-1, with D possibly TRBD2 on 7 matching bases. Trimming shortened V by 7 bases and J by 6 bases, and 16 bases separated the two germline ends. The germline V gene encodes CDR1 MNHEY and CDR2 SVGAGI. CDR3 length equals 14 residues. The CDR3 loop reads CASTPGVAGNEQFF. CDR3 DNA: TGTGCCAGCACCCCAGGGGTAGCGGGCAATGAGCAGTTCTTC.

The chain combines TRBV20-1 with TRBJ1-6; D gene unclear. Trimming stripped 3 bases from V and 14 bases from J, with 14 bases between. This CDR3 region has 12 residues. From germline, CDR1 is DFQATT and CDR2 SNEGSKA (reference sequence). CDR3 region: CSASVGPGSLHF. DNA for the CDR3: TGCAGTGCTAGTGTGGGCCCCGGATCCCTCCACTTT.

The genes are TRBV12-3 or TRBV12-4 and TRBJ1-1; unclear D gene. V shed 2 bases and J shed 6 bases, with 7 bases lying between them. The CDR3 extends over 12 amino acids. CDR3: CASSLIQSEAFF. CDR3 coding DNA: TGTGCCAGCAGTTTAATCCAATCTGAAGCTTTCTTT.

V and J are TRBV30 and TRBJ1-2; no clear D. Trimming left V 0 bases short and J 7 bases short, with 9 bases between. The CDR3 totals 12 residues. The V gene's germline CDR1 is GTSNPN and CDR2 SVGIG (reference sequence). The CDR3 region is CAWSVSRRGYTF. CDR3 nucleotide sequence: TGTGCCTGGAGTGTATCCCGGCGTGGCTACACCTTC. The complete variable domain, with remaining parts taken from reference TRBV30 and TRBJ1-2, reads SQTIHQWPATLVQPVGSPLSLECTVEGTSNPNLYWYRQAAGRGLQLLFYSVGIGQISSEVPQNLSASRPQDRQFILSSKKLLLSDSGFYLCAWSVSRRGYTFGSGTRLTVV.

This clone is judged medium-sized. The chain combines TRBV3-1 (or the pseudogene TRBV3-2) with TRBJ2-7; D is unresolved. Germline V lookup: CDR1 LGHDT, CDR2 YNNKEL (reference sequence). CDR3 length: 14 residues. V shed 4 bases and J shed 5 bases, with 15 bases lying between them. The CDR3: CASSPWLRVDEQYF. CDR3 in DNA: TGTGCCAGCAGCCCCTGGTTAAGGGTGGACGAGCAGTACTTC.

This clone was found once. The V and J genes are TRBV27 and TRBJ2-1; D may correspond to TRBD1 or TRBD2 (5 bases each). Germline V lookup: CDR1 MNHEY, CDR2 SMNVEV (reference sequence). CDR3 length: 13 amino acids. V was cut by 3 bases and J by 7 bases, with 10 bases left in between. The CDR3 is CASSFGTRNEQFF. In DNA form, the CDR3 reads TGTGCCAGCAGTTTCGGGACCAGGAATGAGCAGTTCTTC.

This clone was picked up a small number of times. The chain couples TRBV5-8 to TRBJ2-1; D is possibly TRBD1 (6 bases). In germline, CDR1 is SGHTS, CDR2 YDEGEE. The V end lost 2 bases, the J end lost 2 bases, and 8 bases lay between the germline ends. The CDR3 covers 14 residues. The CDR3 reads CASSFTGTYNEQFF. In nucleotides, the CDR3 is TGTGCCAGCAGCTTCACAGGGACCTACAATGAGCAGTTCTTC.

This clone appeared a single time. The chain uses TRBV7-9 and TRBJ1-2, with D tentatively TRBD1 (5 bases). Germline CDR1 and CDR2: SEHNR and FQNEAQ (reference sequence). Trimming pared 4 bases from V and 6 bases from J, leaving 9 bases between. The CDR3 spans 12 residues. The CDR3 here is CASSSRGNGYTF. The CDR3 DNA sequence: TGTGCCAGCAGCTCCCGGGGGAATGGCTACACCTTC.